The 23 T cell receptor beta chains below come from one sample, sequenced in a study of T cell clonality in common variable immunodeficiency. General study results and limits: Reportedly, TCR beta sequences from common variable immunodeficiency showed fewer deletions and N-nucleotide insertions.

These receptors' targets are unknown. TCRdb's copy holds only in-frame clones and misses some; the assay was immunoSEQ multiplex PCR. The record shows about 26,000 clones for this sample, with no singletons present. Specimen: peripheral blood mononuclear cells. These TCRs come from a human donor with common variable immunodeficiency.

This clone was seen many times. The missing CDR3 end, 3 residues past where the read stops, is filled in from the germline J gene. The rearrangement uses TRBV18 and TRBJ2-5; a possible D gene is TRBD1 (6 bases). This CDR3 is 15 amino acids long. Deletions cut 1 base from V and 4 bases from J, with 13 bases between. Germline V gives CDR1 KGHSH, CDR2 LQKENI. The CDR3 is CASSPLGDTGETQYF. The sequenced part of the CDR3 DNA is TGTGCCAGCTCACCACTCGGGGACACAGGAGAGACC.

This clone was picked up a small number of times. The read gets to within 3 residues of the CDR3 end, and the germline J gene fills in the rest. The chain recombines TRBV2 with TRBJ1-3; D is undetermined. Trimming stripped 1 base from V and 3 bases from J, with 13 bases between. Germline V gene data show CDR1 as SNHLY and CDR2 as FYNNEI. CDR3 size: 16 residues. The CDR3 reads CASSEVGRLVGNTIYF. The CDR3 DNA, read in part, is TGTGCCAGCAGTGAAGTAGGAAGGCTAGTTGGAAACACC.

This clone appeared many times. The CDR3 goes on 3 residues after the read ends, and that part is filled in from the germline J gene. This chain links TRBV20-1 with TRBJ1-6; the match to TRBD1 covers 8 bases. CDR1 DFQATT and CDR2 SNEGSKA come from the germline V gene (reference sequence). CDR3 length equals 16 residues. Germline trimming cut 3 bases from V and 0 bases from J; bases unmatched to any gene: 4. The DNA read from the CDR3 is TGCAGTGCTAGGGGACAGGTTAGCTCCTATAATTCACCC. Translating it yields CSARGQVSSYNSP. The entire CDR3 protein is CSARGQVSSYNSPLHF.

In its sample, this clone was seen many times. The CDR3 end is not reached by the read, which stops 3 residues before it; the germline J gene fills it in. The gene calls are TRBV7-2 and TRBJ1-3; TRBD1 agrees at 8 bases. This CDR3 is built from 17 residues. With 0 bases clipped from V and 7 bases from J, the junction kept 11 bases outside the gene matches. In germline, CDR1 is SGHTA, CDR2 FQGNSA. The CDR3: CASSLAAGGASGNTIYF. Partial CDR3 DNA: TGTGCCAGCAGCTTAGCCGCAGGGGGCGCCTCGGGTAACACC. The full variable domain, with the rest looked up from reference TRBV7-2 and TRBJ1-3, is GAGVSQSPSNKVTEKGKDVELRCDPISGHTALYWYRQSLGQGLEFLIYFQGNSAPDKSGLPSDRFSAERTGGSVSTLTIQRTQQEDSAVYLCASSLAAGGASGNTIYFGEGSWLTVV.

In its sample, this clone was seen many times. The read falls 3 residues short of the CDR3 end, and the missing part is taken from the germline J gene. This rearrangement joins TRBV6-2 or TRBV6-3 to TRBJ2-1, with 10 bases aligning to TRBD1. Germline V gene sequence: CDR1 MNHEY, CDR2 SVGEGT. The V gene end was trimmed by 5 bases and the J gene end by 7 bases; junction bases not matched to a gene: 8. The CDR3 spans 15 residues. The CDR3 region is CASSPWDRGANEQFF. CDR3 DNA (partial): TGTGCCAGCAGTCCCTGGGACAGGGGTGCGAATGAG.

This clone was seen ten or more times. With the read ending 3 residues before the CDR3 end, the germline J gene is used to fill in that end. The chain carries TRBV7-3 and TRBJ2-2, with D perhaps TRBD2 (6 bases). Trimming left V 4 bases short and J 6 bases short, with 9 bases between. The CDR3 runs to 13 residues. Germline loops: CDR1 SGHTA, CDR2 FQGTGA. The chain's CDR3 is CASSSGGPGELFF. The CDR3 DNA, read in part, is TGTGCCAGCAGCTCCGGGGGTCCCGGGGAG.

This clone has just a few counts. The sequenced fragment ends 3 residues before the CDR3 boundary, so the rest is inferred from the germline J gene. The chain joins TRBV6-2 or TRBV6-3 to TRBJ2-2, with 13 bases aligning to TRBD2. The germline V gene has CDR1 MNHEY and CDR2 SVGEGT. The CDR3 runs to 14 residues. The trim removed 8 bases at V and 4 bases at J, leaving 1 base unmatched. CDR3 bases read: TGTGCCAGCCGGACTAGCGGGAGCACCGGGGAG. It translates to CASRTSGSTGE. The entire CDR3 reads CASRTSGSTGELFF.

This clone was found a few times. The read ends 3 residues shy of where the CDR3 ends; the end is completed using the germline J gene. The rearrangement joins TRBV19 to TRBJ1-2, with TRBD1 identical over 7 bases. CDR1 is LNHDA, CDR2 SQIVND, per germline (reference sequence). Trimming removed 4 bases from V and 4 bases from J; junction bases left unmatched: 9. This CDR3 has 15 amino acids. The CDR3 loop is CASSTSHRGGYGYTF. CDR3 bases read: TGTGCCAGTAGTACCTCGCACAGGGGAGGCTATGGC.

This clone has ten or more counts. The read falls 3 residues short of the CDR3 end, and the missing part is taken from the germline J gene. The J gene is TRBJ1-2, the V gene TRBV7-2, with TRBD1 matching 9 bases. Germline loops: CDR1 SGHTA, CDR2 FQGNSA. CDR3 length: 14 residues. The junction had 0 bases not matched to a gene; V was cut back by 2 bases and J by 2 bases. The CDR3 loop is CASSLTGGNYGYTF. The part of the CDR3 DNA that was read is TGTGCCAGCAGCTTAACAGGGGGCAACTATGGC.

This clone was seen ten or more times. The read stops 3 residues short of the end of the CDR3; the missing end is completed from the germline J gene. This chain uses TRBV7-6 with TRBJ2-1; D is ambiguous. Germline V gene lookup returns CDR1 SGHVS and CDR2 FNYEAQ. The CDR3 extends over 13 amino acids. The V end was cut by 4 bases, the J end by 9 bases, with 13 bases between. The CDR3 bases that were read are TGTGCCAGCAGCTCGCTTGGATCGGGTGAG. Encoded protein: CASSSLGSGE. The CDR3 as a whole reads CASSSLGSGEQFF.

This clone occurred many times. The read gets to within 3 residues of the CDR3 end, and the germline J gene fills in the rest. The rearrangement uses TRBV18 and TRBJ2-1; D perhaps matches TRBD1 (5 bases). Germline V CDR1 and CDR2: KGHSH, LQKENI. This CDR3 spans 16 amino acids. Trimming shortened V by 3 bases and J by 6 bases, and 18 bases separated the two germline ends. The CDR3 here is CASSPSYRQNSNEQFF. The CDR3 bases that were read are TGTGCCAGCTCACCCTCTTACAGGCAGAATAGCAATGAG. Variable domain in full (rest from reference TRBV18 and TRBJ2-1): NAGVMQNPRHLVRRRGQEARLRCSPMKGHSHVYWYRQLPEEGLKFMVYLQKENIIDESGMPKERFSAEFPKEGPSILRIQQVVRGDSAAYFCASSPSYRQNSNEQFFGPGTRLTVL.

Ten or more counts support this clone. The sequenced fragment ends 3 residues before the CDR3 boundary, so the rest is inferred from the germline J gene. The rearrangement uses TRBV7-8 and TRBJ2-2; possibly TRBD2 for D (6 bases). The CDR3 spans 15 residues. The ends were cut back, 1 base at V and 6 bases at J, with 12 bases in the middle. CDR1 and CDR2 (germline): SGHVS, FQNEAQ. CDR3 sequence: CASSLVSSEAGELFF. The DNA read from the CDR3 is TGTGCCAGCAGCTTAGTGTCTAGCGAGGCCGGGGAG.

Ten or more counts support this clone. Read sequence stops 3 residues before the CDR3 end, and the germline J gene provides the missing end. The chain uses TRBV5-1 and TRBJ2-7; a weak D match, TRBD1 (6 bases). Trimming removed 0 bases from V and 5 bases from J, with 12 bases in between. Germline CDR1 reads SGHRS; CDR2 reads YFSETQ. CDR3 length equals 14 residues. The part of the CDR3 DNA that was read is TGCGCCAGCAGCTTGGCCGGGACACAGCACGAG. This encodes CASSLAGTQHE. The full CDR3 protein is CASSLAGTQHEQYF.

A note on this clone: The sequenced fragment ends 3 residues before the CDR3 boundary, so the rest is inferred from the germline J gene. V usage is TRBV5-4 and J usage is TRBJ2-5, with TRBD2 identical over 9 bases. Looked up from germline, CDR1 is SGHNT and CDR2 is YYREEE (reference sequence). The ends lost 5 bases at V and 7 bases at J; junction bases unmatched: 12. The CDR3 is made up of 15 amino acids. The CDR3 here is CASRSGLATAGTQYF. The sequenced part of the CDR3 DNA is TGTGCCAGCAGGTCGGGACTAGCTACCGCAGGGACC. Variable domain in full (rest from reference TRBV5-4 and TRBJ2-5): ETGVTQSPTHLIKTRGQQVTLRCSSQSGHNTVSWYQQALGQGPQFIFQYYREEENGRGNFPPRFSGLQFPNYSSELNVNALELDDSALYLCASRSGLATAGTQYFGPGTRLLVL.

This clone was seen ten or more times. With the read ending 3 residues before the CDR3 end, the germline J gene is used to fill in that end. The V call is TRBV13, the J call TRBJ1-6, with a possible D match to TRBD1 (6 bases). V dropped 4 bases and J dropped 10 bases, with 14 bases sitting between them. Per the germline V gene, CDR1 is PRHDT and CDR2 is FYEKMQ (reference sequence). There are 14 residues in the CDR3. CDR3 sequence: CASSSRDIYSPLHF. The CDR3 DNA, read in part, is TGTGCCAGCAGCTCCCGGGACATTTACTCACCC.

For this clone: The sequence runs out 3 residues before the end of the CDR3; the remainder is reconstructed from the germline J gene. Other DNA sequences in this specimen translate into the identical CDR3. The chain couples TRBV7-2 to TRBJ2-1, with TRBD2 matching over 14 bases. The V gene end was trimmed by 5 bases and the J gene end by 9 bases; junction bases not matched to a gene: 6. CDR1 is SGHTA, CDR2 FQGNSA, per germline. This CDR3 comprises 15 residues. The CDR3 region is CASSLTSGGAGEQFF. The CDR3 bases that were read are TGTGCCAGCAGCCTGACTAGCGGGGGGGCGGGTGAG.

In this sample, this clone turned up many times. Partial CDR3 DNA: TGTGCCTGGGTGTTGGAGCGGGATTATGGC. Its protein is CAWVLERDYG. The CDR3, in full, reads CAWVLERDYGYTF. The rearrangement links TRBV30 to TRBJ1-2; unclear D gene. The read stops 3 residues short of the end of the CDR3; the missing end is completed from the germline J gene. V lost 5 bases, J lost 5 bases, and 15 bases lay in between. CDR3 length: 13 residues. Per the germline V gene, CDR1 is GTSNPN and CDR2 is SVGIG (reference sequence).

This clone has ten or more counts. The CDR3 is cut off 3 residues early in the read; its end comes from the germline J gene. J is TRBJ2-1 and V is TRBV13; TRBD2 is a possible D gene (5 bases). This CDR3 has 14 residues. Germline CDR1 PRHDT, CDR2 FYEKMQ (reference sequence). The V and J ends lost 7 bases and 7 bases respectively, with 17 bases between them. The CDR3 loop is CASTSVPPGNEQFF. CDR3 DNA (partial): TGTGCCAGCACCTCAGTGCCTCCGGGGAATGAG.

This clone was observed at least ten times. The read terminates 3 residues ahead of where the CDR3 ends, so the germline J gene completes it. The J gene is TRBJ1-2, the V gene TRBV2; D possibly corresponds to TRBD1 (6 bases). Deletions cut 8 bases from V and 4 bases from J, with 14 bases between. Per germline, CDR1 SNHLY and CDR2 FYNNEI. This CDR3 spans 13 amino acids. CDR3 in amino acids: CASGGQGVYGYTF. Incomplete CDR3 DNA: TGTGCCAGCGGGGGCCAAGGGGTCTATGGC.

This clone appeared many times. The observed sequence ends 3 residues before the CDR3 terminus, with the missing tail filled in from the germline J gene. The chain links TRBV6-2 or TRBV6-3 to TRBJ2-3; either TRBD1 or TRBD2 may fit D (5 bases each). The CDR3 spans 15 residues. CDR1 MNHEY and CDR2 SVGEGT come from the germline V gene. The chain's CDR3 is CASSSGHSLGEPQYF. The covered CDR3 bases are TGTGCCAGCAGTTCTGGACACTCACTTGGGGAGCCG.

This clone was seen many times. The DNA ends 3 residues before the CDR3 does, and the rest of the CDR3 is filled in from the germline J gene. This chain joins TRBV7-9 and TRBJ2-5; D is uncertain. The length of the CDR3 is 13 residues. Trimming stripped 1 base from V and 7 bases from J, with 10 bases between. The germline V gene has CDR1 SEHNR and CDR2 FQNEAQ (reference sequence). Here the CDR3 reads CASSLESLPTQYF. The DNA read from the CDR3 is TGTGCCAGCAGCTTAGAATCCCTACCGACC.

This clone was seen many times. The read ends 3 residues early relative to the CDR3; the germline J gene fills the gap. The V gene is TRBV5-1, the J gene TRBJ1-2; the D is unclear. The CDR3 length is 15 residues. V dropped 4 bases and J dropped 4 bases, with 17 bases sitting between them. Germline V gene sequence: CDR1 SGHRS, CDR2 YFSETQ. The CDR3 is CASSPTTQSPYGYTF. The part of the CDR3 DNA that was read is TGCGCCAGCAGCCCTACCACCCAAAGCCCCTATGGC.

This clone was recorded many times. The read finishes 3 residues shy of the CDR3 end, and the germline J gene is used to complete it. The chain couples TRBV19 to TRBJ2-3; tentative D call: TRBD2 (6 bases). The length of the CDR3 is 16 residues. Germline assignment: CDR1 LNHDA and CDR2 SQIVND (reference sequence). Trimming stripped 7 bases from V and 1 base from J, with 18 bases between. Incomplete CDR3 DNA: TGTGCCAGTAATGTTTTCGCCGGCGGGGGCACAGATACG. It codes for CASNVFAGGGTDT. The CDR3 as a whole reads CASNVFAGGGTDTQYF.